Following are 28 T cell receptor beta chains from one sample sequenced in a study of blood T cell repertoires in COVID-19. TCRdb's table, derived via immunoSEQ multiplex PCR, lists solely in-frame clones and lacks some. The repertoire holds about 250,000 clones, about 80% seen once, with around 3.3% in the top ten. The sample was PBMCs or T cells enriched from blood (not recorded which). These receptors were taken from a woman in her thirties or forties who had been exposed to COVID-19.

On this clone itself: Different DNA sequences within this sample yield the same CDR3. The chain joins TRBV18 to TRBJ2-1, with TRBD2 matching 13 bases. The length of the CDR3 is 16 residues. J gave up 2 bases and V 3 bases, and 1 base lay outside the gene matches. CDR1 is KGHSH, CDR2 LQKENI, per germline. The CDR3 is CASSPGLAGAYNEQFF. As DNA, the CDR3 is TGTGCCAGCTCACCCGGACTAGCGGGGGCCTACAATGAGCAGTTCTTC. Combining the CDR3 with reference TRBV18 and TRBJ2-1 gives the whole variable domain NAGVMQNPRHLVRRRGQEARLRCSPMKGHSHVYWYRQLPEEGLKFMVYLQKENIIDESGMPKERFSAEFPKEGPSILRIQQVVRGDSAAYFCASSPGLAGAYNEQFFGPGTRLTVL.

This chain links TRBV13 with TRBJ2-7, with D unresolved. Trimming left V 3 bases short and J 2 bases short, with 11 bases between. CDR1 is PRHDT, CDR2 FYEKMQ, per germline (reference sequence). The CDR3 contains 14 residues. CDR3 in amino acids: CASSFEQQPYEQYF. The CDR3 DNA follows: TGTGCCAGCAGCTTCGAACAACAACCCTACGAGCAGTACTTC.

The chain has TRBV24-1 and TRBJ1-2, with a weak D call TRBD1 (6 bases). Per germline, CDR1 KGHDR and CDR2 SFDVKD. The CDR3 consists of 14 residues. With 2 bases removed from V and 4 bases from J, the gap between germline ends came to 10 bases. DNA of the CDR3: TGTGCCACCAGTGATTCGGACAGCAGCTATGGCTACACCTTC. Translation gives CATSDSDSSYGYTF.

The rearrangement links TRBV6-2 or TRBV6-3 to TRBJ2-5; 8 nucleotides match TRBD2. The CDR3 contains 16 residues. The V gene's germline CDR1 is MNHEY and CDR2 SVGEGT. The V and J ends lost 2 bases and 4 bases, in that order; junction bases with no gene match: 9. CDR3 sequence (DNA): TGTGCCAGCAGTTACGAAGGCGGGGGGCGGAGAGAGACCCAGTACTTC. Amino acids: CASSYEGGGRRETQYF.

This sequence joins TRBV5-5 and TRBJ2-2, with D possibly TRBD1 on 6 matching bases. This CDR3 comprises 15 residues. Trimming removed 1 base at V and 5 bases at J, with 12 bases between. Germline V gene sequence: CDR1 SGHKS, CDR2 YYEKEE (reference sequence). CDR3 DNA: TGTGCCAGCAGCTTGAAACCAGGGGTAACCGGGGAGCTGTTTTTT. It codes for CASSLKPGVTGELFF.

The CDR3 DNA reads TGCGCCAGCAGCCTCAGACAGAGTCAGTATGGCTACACCTTC. Translated, it gives CASSLRQSQYGYTF. V and J are TRBV4-3 and TRBJ1-2; possibly TRBD1 for D (5 bases). Germline CDR1 LGHNA, CDR2 YSLEER. Trimming cost V 4 bases and J 5 bases, with 14 bases left between them. This CDR3 is 14 amino acids long.

This clone was picked up a small number of times. The chain combines TRBV3-1 (or the pseudogene TRBV3-2) with TRBJ2-7; 9 bases map to TRBD2. The trim removed 0 bases at V and 6 bases at J, leaving 6 bases unmatched. The CDR3 consists of 15 residues. Germline CDR1 reads LGHDT; CDR2 reads YNNKEL (reference sequence). CDR3 residues: CASSQDLAGGREQYF. The CDR3 DNA follows: TGTGCCAGCAGCCAAGATCTGGCGGGGGGGCGCGAGCAGTACTTC.

The J gene is TRBJ1-5, the V gene TRBV30, with unresolved D. Trimming took off 2 bases at V and 9 bases at J, with 14 bases between the two ends. In germline, CDR1 is GTSNPN, CDR2 SVGIG (reference sequence). The CDR3 has 13 residues. CDR3 DNA sequence: TGTGCCTGGAGTCCTCTCGAGTCCGGGCCCCAGCATTTT. This encodes CAWSPLESGPQHF.

The rearrangement uses TRBV5-1 and TRBJ1-1; weak D call: TRBD1 (5 bases). Germline assignment: CDR1 SGHRS and CDR2 YFSETQ. The CDR3 totals 14 residues. The ends were cut back, 4 bases at V and 4 bases at J, with 14 bases in the middle. Here the CDR3 reads CASSRQGDGTEAFF. The CDR3 DNA reads as TGCGCCAGCAGCCGGCAGGGCGACGGCACTGAAGCTTTCTTT. The entire variable domain, with the rest obtained from reference TRBV5-1 and TRBJ1-1, is as follows: KAGVTQTPRYLIKTRGQQVTLSCSPISGHRSVSWYQQTPGQGLQFLFEYFSETQRNKGNFPGRFSGRQFSNSRSEMNVSTLELGDSALYLCASSRQGDGTEAFFGQGTRLTVV.

This clone came up a few times. This sequence joins TRBV7-2 and TRBJ2-3; 12 nucleotides agree with TRBD2. This CDR3 comprises 16 residues. Germline trimming cut 4 bases from V and 1 base from J; bases unmatched to any gene: 3. Germline-derived CDR1 and CDR2 are SGHTA and FQGNSA. The CDR3 sequence is CASSSSGGAGTDTQYF. The CDR3, as DNA: TGTGCCAGCAGCTCTAGCGGGGGGGCCGGCACAGATACGCAGTATTTT.

This chain links TRBV29-1 with TRBJ2-1; 10 positions agree with TRBD2. The CDR3 extends over 16 amino acids. Germline trimming cut 4 bases from V and 8 bases from J; bases unmatched to any gene: 14. Germline V gene lookup returns CDR1 SQVTM and CDR2 ANQGSEA. As DNA, the CDR3 is TGCAGCGTTGGGGGGCTAGCGGGGGCTAATTGGGATGAGCAGTTCTTC. This sequence encodes CSVGGLAGANWDEQFF.

The chain combines TRBV24-1 with TRBJ1-4, with TRBD1 identical over 10 bases. V was pared by 4 bases and J by 3 bases, with 1 base of the junction left unmatched. CDR1 is KGHDR, CDR2 SFDVKD, per germline. The CDR3 consists of 15 residues. The chain's CDR3 is CATSDDRGPNEKLFF. CDR3 sequence (DNA): TGTGCCACCAGTGACGACAGGGGGCCTAATGAAAAACTGTTTTTT.

This clone counts as medium-sized. This rearrangement joins TRBV4-2 to TRBJ2-3; D might be TRBD2 (6 bases). V was clipped by 5 bases and J by 0 bases, with 15 bases between them. Germline loops: CDR1 LGHNA, CDR2 YNFKEQ. The CDR3 extends over 16 amino acids. The CDR3: CASSSSRGTSTDTQYF. In DNA form, the CDR3 reads TGTGCCAGCAGCTCATCCCGGGGGACGAGCACAGATACGCAGTATTTT.

V and J are TRBV6-1 and TRBJ1-5; TRBD1 matches 9 bases. From germline, CDR1 is MNHNS and CDR2 SASEGT. V shed 7 bases and J 5 bases; nucleotides not matched to a gene: 9. The CDR3 sequence is 15 residues long. The CDR3: CASIKWDRDDQPQHF. CDR3 DNA: TGTGCCAGCATCAAGTGGGACAGGGACGATCAGCCCCAGCATTTT.

V gene TRBV11-2 combines with J gene TRBJ1-4, with 9 bases fitting TRBD1. The CDR3 extends over 15 amino acids. Trimming cost V 2 bases and J 9 bases; bases outside gene matches: 7. From germline, CDR1 is SGHAT and CDR2 FQNNGV. CDR3 DNA sequence: TGTGCCAGCAGCTTACAGGACAGGGGTGTCCAAAAACTGTTTTTT. Translating it yields CASSLQDRGVQKLFF.

The J gene is TRBJ2-3, the V gene TRBV10-3; D is perhaps TRBD2 (7 bases). Trimming pared 0 bases from V and 1 base from J, leaving 14 bases between. Germline CDR1 and CDR2: ENHRY and SYGVKD. The CDR3 sequence is 17 residues long. CDR3 in amino acids: CAISESDAGAGTDTQYF. CDR3 nucleotide sequence: TGTGCCATCAGTGAGTCCGATGCGGGGGCCGGCACAGATACGCAGTATTTT.

The chain combines TRBV18 with TRBJ1-1, with D possibly being TRBD1 (5 bases). Per germline, CDR1 KGHSH and CDR2 LQKENI. Between the trimmed V and J ends, which lost 4 bases and 1 base, there was a span of 10 bases. CDR3 length: 14 residues. CDR3 in amino acids: CASSRQQENTEAFF. CDR3 sequence (DNA): TGTGCCAGCTCACGACAGCAAGAGAACACTGAAGCTTTCTTT.

The rearrangement uses TRBV5-1 and TRBJ1-2; the D is unclear. Trimming left V 4 bases short and J 6 bases short, with 13 bases between. The CDR3 extends over 13 amino acids. The germline gives CDR1 SGHRS, CDR2 YFSETQ. CDR3 nucleotide sequence: TGCGCCAGCAGCAACAACGGGGTCGATGGCTACACCTTC. Translation: CASSNNGVDGYTF.

The gene calls are TRBV6-5 and TRBJ1-2, with 7 bases identical to TRBD1. This CDR3 has 13 amino acids. Germline V CDR1 and CDR2: MNHEY, SVGAGI. The V and J ends lost 7 bases and 6 bases, in that order; junction bases with no gene match: 8. The CDR3 protein is CASTEQGKDGYTF. In nucleotides, the CDR3 is TGTGCCAGCACCGAACAGGGGAAGGATGGCTACACCTTC.

This chain connects TRBV6-5 to TRBJ1-1, with D tentatively TRBD1 (6 bases). Germline V CDR1 and CDR2: MNHEY, SVGAGI. Between the trimmed V and J ends, which lost 9 bases and 5 bases, there was a span of 10 bases. The CDR3 is made up of 11 amino acids. The DNA of the CDR3 is TGTGCCAGTCAAAGGGGGACTGAAGCTTTCTTT. This encodes CASQRGTEAFF.

The V call is TRBV12-3 or TRBV12-4, the J call TRBJ1-1; D unresolved. Trimming left V 3 bases short and J 6 bases short, with 5 bases between. The CDR3 sequence is 11 residues long. CDR3 sequence (DNA): TGTGCCAGCAGTTTGGCAGCTGAAGCTTTCTTT. Encoded protein: CASSLAAEAFF.

J is TRBJ1-2 and V is TRBV10-3; D ambiguous. The CDR3 loop spans 18 amino acids. V was clipped by 0 bases and J by 5 bases, with 22 bases between them. The V gene's germline CDR1 is ENHRY and CDR2 SYGVKD. CDR3 DNA sequence: TGTGCCATCAGTGAGTCCGGCCGACCAACGACAACCCTTTATGGCTACACCTTC. Translation gives CAISESGRPTTTLYGYTF.

The rearrangement uses TRBV5-4 and TRBJ1-6, with TRBD1 as a possible D gene (6 bases). CDR1 and CDR2 from the germline V gene are SGHNT and YYREEE (reference sequence). Trimming took 9 bases from V and 10 from J, leaving 17 bases between them. The CDR3 spans 13 residues. As DNA, the CDR3 is TGTGCCACCCTAGACAGGCCGGGGTCACCCCTCCACTTT. This codes for CATLDRPGSPLHF.

In this sample, this clone turned up many times. The chain couples TRBV5-1 to TRBJ1-2, with D perhaps TRBD1 (6 bases). Germline V CDR1 and CDR2: SGHRS, YFSETQ. This CDR3 spans 13 amino acids. V was trimmed by 3 bases and J by 4 bases, leaving 10 bases between them. The CDR3 sequence is CASSWDKSYGYTF. The CDR3 nucleotides are TGCGCCAGCAGCTGGGACAAGTCCTATGGCTACACCTTC.

The V and J genes are TRBV19 and TRBJ1-1; D not certain. The ends were cut back, 2 bases at V and 5 bases at J, with 12 bases in the middle. The germline V gene encodes CDR1 LNHDA and CDR2 SQIVND (reference sequence). There are 14 residues in the CDR3. The CDR3 is CASSISRERTEAFF. CDR3 sequence (DNA): TGTGCCAGTAGTATATCCCGGGAGAGGACTGAAGCTTTCTTT.

This rearrangement joins TRBV6-5 to TRBJ1-2; weak D call: TRBD1 (6 bases). The CDR3 consists of 13 residues. V was trimmed by 8 bases and J by 6 bases, leaving 16 bases between them. Germline V gene data show CDR1 as MNHEY and CDR2 as SVGAGI. The CDR3: CASGRPGADGYTF. The CDR3 DNA reads TGTGCCAGCGGGCGGCCAGGGGCGGATGGCTACACCTTC.

This clone was observed a handful of times. The gene calls are TRBV29-1 and TRBJ1-1, with TRBD1 as a possible D gene (5 bases). Germline CDR1 SQVTM, CDR2 ANQGSEA. Trimming cost V 4 bases and J 4 bases, with 13 bases left between them. The CDR3 is 13 amino acids. CDR3 nucleotide sequence: TGCAGCGTTGGGCAAGGGGAGGGCACTGAAGCTTTCTTT. Protein: CSVGQGEGTEAFF.

V and J are TRBV2 and TRBJ2-4, with D maybe TRBD1 (6 bases). In germline, CDR1 is SNHLY, CDR2 FYNNEI. This CDR3 contains 15 residues. V was pared by 7 bases and J by 0 bases, with 13 bases between. CDR3 nucleotides: TGTGCCAGCAAGCAGGGGACCTTAGCCAAAAACATTCAGTACTTC. Translated: CASKQGTLAKNIQYF.